This TCR beta chain came from a study of blood T cell repertoires in COVID-19. About the study: PBMCs, B-cell-depleted T cells, or T cells were the source of the cDNA or gDNA that made up the material.

Authors' data handling: Amplification from reference gene primers served as the basis for estimated nucleated cell counts. Data came from immunoSEQ multiplex PCR; TCRdb stores just in-frame clones and leaves some out. D and trimming were read from the DNA, whereas the V and J calls and clone size are those reported in that table. This table holds about 62,000 clones, 75% to 90% found once. Recruited during active infection, patients (from Seattle) were subsequently followed longitudinally. CDR3 length equals 14 residues. Germline V gene data show CDR1 as PRHDT and CDR2 as FYEKMQ (reference sequence). V lost 2 bases and J 2 bases, leaving 7 bases between the germline ends.

This chain uses TRBV13 with TRBJ1-3; weak D call: TRBD1 (5 bases). The receptor was isolated from a woman aged 55-69 years with COVID-19, enrolled during active disease. The sequenced sample was peripheral blood. CDR3 sequence (DNA): TGTGCCAGCAGCTTACTACAGGCTGGAAACACCATATATTTT. This sequence encodes CASSLLQAGNTIYF.